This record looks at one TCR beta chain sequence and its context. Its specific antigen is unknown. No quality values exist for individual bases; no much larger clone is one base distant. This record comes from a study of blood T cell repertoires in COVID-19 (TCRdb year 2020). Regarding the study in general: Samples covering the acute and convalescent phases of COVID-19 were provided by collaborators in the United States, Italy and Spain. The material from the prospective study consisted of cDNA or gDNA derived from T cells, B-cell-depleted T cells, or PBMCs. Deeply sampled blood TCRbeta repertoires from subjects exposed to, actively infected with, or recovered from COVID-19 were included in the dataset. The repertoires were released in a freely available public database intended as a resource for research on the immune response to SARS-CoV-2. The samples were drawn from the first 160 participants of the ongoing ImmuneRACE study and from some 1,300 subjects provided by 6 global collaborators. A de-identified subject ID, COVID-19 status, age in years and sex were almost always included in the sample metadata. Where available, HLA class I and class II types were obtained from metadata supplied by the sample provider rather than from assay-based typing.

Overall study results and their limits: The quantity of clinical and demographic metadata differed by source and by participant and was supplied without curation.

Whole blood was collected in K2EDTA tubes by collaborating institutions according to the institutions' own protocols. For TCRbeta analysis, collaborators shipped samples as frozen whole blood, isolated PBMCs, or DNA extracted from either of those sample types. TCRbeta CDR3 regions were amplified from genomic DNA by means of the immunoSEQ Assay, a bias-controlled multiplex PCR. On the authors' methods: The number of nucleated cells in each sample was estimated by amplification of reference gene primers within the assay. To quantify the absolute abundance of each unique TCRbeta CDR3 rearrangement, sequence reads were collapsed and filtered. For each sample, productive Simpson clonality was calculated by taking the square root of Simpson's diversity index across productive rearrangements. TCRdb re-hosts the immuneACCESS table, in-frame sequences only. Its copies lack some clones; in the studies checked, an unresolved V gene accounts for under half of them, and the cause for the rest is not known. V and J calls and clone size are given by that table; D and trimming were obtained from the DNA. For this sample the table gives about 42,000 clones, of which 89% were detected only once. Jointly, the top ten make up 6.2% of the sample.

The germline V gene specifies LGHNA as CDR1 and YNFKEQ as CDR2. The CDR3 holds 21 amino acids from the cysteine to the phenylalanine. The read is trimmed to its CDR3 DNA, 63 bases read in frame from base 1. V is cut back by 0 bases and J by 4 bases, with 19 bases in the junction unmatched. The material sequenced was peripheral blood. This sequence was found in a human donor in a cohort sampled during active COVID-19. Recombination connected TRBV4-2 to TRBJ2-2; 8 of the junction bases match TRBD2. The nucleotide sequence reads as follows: TGTGCCAGCAGCCAAGACGGGAGGGTTGGTAGCAGACTGCTGGGCACCGGGGAGCTGTTTTTT. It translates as CASSQDGRVGSRLLGTGELFF.